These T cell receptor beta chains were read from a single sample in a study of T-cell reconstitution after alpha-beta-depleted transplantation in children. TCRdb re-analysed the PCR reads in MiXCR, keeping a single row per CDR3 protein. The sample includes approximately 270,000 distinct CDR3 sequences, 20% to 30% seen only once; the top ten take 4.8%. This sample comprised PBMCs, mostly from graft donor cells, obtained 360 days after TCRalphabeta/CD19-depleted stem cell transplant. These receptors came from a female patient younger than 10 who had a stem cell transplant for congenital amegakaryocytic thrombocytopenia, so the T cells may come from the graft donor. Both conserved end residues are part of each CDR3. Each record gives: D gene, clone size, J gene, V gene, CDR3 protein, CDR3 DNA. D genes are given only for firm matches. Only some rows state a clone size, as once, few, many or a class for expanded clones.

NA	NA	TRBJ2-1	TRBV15	CATSREGWLVRSREQFF	TGTGCCACCAGCAGAGAGGGCTGGCTAGTGAGGAGCCGTGAGCAGTTCTTC
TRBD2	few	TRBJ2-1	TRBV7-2	CASSLVVGLAYEQFF	TGTGCCAGCAGCTTAGTGGTGGGACTAGCCTATGAGCAGTTCTTC
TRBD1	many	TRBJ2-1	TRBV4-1	CASSQLRQGAREQFF	TGCGCCAGCAGCCAACTTCGACAGGGGGCTCGAGAGCAGTTCTTC
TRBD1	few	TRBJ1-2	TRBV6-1	CASSRDRLSHGYTF	TGTGCCAGCAGTCGGGACAGGCTTTCCCATGGCTACACCTTC
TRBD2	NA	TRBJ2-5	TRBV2	CSSSDTLAGVGETQYF	TGTTCCAGCAGTGACACACTAGCGGGAGTTGGTGAGACCCAGTACTTC
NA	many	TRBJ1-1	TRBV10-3	CAISETRNTEAFF	TGTGCCATCAGTGAGACCCGGAACACTGAAGCTTTCTTT
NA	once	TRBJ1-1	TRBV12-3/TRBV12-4	CALSFSRSGAFF	TGTGCCCTCAGTTTTTCGCGGTCCGGAGCTTTCTTT
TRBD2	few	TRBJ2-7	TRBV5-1	CASSFQGLPSYEQYF	TGCGCCAGCAGCTTTCAGGGACTACCTTCCTACGAGCAGTACTTC
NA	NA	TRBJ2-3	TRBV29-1	CSVGGEVGTDTQYF	TGCAGCGTTGGGGGGGAGGTGGGGACAGATACGCAGTATTTT
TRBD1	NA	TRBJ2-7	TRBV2	CASRRTGISSYEQYF	TGTGCCAGCAGACGGACAGGCATTAGCTCCTACGAGCAGTACTTC
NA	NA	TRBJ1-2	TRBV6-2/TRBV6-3	CASSLEDGYTF	TGTGCCAGCAGTCTTGAGGATGGCTACACCTTC
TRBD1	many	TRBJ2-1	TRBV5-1	CASGQGYNEQFF	TGCGCCAGCGGACAGGGATACAATGAGCAGTTCTTC
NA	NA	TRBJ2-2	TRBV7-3	CASSLSGTTGELFF	TGTGCCAGCAGCTTATCAGGGACGACCGGGGAGCTGTTTTTT
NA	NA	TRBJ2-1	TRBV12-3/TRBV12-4	CASSLRGGPGEQFF	TGTGCCAGCAGTTTACGCGGCGGCCCGGGTGAGCAGTTCTTC
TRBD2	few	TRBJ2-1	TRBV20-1	CSARARLAGPSYNEQFF	TGCAGTGCTAGAGCCAGACTAGCGGGGCCCTCCTACAATGAGCAGTTCTTC
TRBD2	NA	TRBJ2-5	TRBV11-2	CASRVAGVGEAQYF	TGTGCCAGCAGGGTAGCGGGAGTGGGGGAGGCCCAGTACTTC
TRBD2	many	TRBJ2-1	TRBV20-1	CSANPAGGVNNEQFF	TGCAGTGCTAACCCCGCGGGGGGTGTCAACAATGAGCAGTTCTTC
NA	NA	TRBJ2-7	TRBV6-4	CASSDPGMWPAYEQYF	TGTGCCAGCAGTGATCCCGGGATGTGGCCTGCCTACGAGCAGTACTTC
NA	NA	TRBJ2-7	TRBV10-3	CAVRGDHEQYF	TGTGCCGTCAGAGGCGATCACGAGCAGTACTTC
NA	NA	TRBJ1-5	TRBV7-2	CASSSGARGEGNQPQHF	TGTGCCAGCAGCAGTGGGGCGAGGGGGGAAGGCAATCAGCCCCAGCATTTT
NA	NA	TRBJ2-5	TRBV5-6	CASSLGTGWSGEYF	TGTGCCAGCAGCTTGGGTACAGGGTGGTCAGGCGAGTACTTC
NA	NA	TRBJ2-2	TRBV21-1	CASSKGPGTGNTGELFF	TGTGCCAGCAGCAAAGGACCCGGGACAGGGAACACCGGGGAGCTGTTTTTT
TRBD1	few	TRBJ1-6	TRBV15	CATSIGDRVYNSPLHF	TGTGCCACCAGCATTGGGGACAGGGTCTATAATTCACCCCTCCACTTT
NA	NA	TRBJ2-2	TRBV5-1	CASSLYGEELFF	TGCGCCAGCAGCTTGTATGGCGAGGAGCTGTTTTTT
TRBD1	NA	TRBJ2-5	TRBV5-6	CASRTDRVETQYF	TGTGCCAGCAGGACGGACAGGGTGGAGACCCAGTACTTC
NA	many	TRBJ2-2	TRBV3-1	CASSHSGPKTGELFF	TGTGCCAGCAGCCATTCCGGGCCAAAGACCGGGGAGCTGTTTTTT
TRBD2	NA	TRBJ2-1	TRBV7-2	CASRPRTSGDNEQFF	TGTGCCAGCAGGCCCCGGACTAGCGGAGACAATGAGCAGTTCTTC
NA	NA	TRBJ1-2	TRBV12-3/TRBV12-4	CASSLGRNGYTF	TGTGCCAGCAGTTTAGGTCGGAATGGCTACACCTTC
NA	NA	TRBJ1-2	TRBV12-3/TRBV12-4	CASSATATNYGYTF	TGTGCCAGCAGTGCCACAGCCACTAACTATGGCTACACCTTC
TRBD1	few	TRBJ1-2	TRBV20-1	CSAQQGGINYGYTF	TGCAGTGCTCAACAGGGGGGGATTAACTATGGCTACACCTTC
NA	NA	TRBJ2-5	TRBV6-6	CASSYSKTQYF	TGTGCCAGCAGTTACTCGAAGACCCAGTACTTC
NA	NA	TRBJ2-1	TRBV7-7	CASSLVKAGEQFF	TGTGCCAGCAGCTTGGTAAAGGCGGGTGAGCAGTTCTTC